A selection of T cell receptor beta chains follows, all from one sample in a study of T cells in Graves' hyperthyroidism and ophthalmopathy. Using its own MiXCR run on the multiplex PCR reads, TCRdb lists one record per CDR3 protein. The table lists hundreds of thousands of distinct CDR3 sequences, around a third of them singletons. Material: blood. The source is a woman between 35 and 50 years old with Graves' hyperthyroidism. The CDR3 runs from the conserved cysteine through the conserved F or W. D genes are given only for firm matches. The size entry is marked missing in some rows and otherwise reads once, few, many or a size class.

D: NA; J: TRBJ2-5; V: TRBV7-9; size: many; DNA: TGTGCCAGCAGCCCGGGGGACTCGACCCAGTACTTC; CDR3: CASSPGDSTQYF
D: NA; J: TRBJ1-1; V: TRBV9; size: NA; DNA: TGTGCCAGCAGCGTAGGAAAGGCCCCCATCACTGAAGCTTTCTTT; CDR3: CASSVGKAPITEAFF
D: TRBD1; J: TRBJ2-7; V: TRBV7-8; size: many; DNA: TGTGCCAGCAGCTCCCAGGGGGACGAGAACTTC; CDR3: CASSSQGDENF
D: TRBD1; J: TRBJ2-6; V: TRBV5-4; size: NA; DNA: TGTGCCAGCAGCGGATCAGGGACAGCCGCTAACTCTGGGGCCAACGTCCTGACTTTC; CDR3: CASSGSGTAANSGANVLTF
D: NA; J: TRBJ2-6; V: TRBV6-2/TRBV6-3; size: many; DNA: TGTGCCAGCAGTGCGAGGGGAGCTGGGGCCAACGTCCTGACTTTC; CDR3: CASSARGAGANVLTF
D: TRBD1; J: TRBJ2-2; V: TRBV20-1; size: NA; DNA: TGCAGTGCTGCACACAGGGGGCCGGCCGGGGAGCTGTTTTTT; CDR3: CSAAHRGPAGELFF
D: NA; J: TRBJ1-6; V: TRBV7-9; size: many; DNA: TGTGCCAGCAGCCCGGGAGATAATTCACCCCTCCACTTT; CDR3: CASSPGDNSPLHF
D: NA; J: TRBJ1-3; V: TRBV7-9; size: NA; DNA: TGTGCCAGCAGCCAAGACGGGGACGGATCGCTAAACACCATATATTTT; CDR3: CASSQDGDGSLNTIYF
D: NA; J: TRBJ2-5; V: TRBV6-1; size: NA; DNA: TGTGCCAGCAGCGACACCCTTTTTCGGCTCTCCATAGGAGGGACCCAGTACTTC; CDR3: CASSDTLFRLSIGGTQYF
D: NA; J: TRBJ1-6; V: TRBV7-2; size: many; DNA: TGTGCCAGCAGCCCCGCCAGGGCTACCCTCCACTTT; CDR3: CASSPARATLHF
D: NA; J: TRBJ1-1; V: TRBV13; size: NA; DNA: TGTGCCAGCAGCTCCCACAATAGCGGGAAGGCTTTCTTT; CDR3: CASSSHNSGKAFF
D: NA; J: TRBJ2-5; V: TRBV6-5; size: NA; DNA: TGTGCCAGCAGTTACGTTGGCAGGGTACATGAGACCCAGTACTTC; CDR3: CASSYVGRVHETQYF
D: NA; J: TRBJ2-5; V: TRBV20-1; size: many; DNA: TGCAGTGCTAGGCGTGCGGACGGCTCCCAAGAGACCCAGTACTTC; CDR3: CSARRADGSQETQYF
D: NA; J: TRBJ1-2; V: TRBV19; size: many; DNA: TGTGCCAGTAGTATGTCGGCTAACTATGGCTACACCTTC; CDR3: CASSMSANYGYTF
D: TRBD2; J: TRBJ2-1; V: TRBV24-1; size: NA; DNA: TGTGCCACCAGTGATGCCGATGCTGGACCAGCGGGAGTCCCCTACAATGAGCAGTTCTTC; CDR3: CATSDADAGPAGVPYNEQFF
D: TRBD2; J: TRBJ2-5; V: TRBV7-2; size: many; DNA: TGTGCCAGCACCGAATCTAGCGGCCAAGAGACCCAGTACTTC; CDR3: CASTESSGQETQYF
D: TRBD1; J: TRBJ2-7; V: TRBV27; size: many; DNA: TGTGCCAGCAGTTTTAACAGGGGCCACGAGCAGTACTTC; CDR3: CASSFNRGHEQYF
D: NA; J: TRBJ2-2; V: TRBV6-5; size: few; DNA: TGTGCCAGCAGTTACAGGGCTCCCACCGGGGAGCTGTTTTTT; CDR3: CASSYRAPTGELFF
D: NA; J: TRBJ1-1; V: TRBV6-1; size: NA; DNA: TGTGCCAGCAACGACCTCCAAAGGGACGCTAAGACGGGTACTGAAGCTTTCTTT; CDR3: CASNDLQRDAKTGTEAFF
D: TRBD1; J: TRBJ1-6; V: TRBV7-2; size: many; DNA: TGTGCCAGCAGCTTAGTGGACAGGGGATATAATTCACCCCTCCACTTT; CDR3: CASSLVDRGYNSPLHF
D: NA; J: TRBJ1-4; V: TRBV25-1; size: NA; DNA: TGTGCCAGCGGTCCGTATCAGAGAAGTAATGAAAAACTGTTTTTT; CDR3: CASGPYQRSNEKLFF
D: NA; J: TRBJ1-1; V: TRBV12-5; size: few; DNA: TGTGCTAGTGGTTTGGGGACAGAAGCTTTCTTT; CDR3: CASGLGTEAFF
D: NA; J: TRBJ2-7; V: TRBV7-2; size: once; DNA: TGTGCCAGCAGTTTGTTTAGGGGTCCCCTCTCCTACGAGCAGTACTTC; CDR3: CASSLFRGPLSYEQYF
D: TRBD1; J: TRBJ1-2; V: TRBV12-3/TRBV12-4; size: NA; DNA: TGTGCCAGCAGTTTGGGACAGGCGTACACCTTC; CDR3: CASSLGQAYTF
D: NA; J: TRBJ2-2; V: TRBV6-5; size: NA; DNA: TGTGCCAGCAGTTACTCCCTGCTGGCGGGAACCACCGGGGAGCTGTTTTTT; CDR3: CASSYSLLAGTTGELFF
D: TRBD1; J: TRBJ1-1; V: TRBV7-6; size: NA; DNA: TGCGCCAGCAGCCAAGGACAGGCGGTGAACACTGAAGCTTTCTTT; CDR3: CASSQGQAVNTEAFF
D: NA; J: TRBJ1-1; V: TRBV4-1; size: few; DNA: TGCGCCAGCAGCCAAGTGGGCGGGGAAGCTTTCTTT; CDR3: CASSQVGGEAFF
D: NA; J: TRBJ1-5; V: TRBV12-3/TRBV12-4; size: many; DNA: TGTGCCAGCAGTTGGACAGTTCCCAATCAGCCCCAGCATTTT; CDR3: CASSWTVPNQPQHF
D: NA; J: TRBJ2-7; V: TRBV7-8; size: many; DNA: TGTGCCAGCAACCCTCCACCGAGGGGGGACCTCTCCTACGAGCAGTACTTC; CDR3: CASNPPPRGDLSYEQYF
D: NA; J: TRBJ2-5; V: TRBV7-2; size: many; DNA: TGTGCCAGCAGCCCTATTACGGAGACCCAGTACTTC; CDR3: CASSPITETQYF
D: TRBD1; J: TRBJ1-5; V: TRBV19; size: once; DNA: TGTGCCAGTAGTAACGGACAGGGGCCCCATCAGCCCCAGCATTTT; CDR3: CASSNGQGPHQPQHF
D: NA; J: TRBJ1-5; V: TRBV24-1; size: few; DNA: TGTGCCACCAGTGATTCGCGGGCCCAGCATTTT; CDR3: CATSDSRAQHF
D: TRBD1; J: TRBJ1-2; V: TRBV11-2; size: many; DNA: TGTGCCAGCAGGGAAGGACAGGGACTTAACTATGGCTACACCTTC; CDR3: CASREGQGLNYGYTF
D: NA; J: TRBJ2-2; V: TRBV5-6; size: few; DNA: TGTGCCAGCAGCCATACAGGGCGGGGGAACACCGGGGAGCTGTTTTTT; CDR3: CASSHTGRGNTGELFF
D: NA; J: TRBJ2-7; V: TRBV10-3; size: many; DNA: TGTGCCAGCAGGCCGGGGGCAGGAGGGTACGAGCAGTACTTC; CDR3: CASRPGAGGYEQYF
D: NA; J: TRBJ2-2; V: TRBV10-3; size: NA; DNA: TGTGCCATCAGTGACCCACCGGGCGGGGAGCTGTTTTTT; CDR3: CAISDPPGGELFF
D: NA; J: TRBJ1-5; V: TRBV11-2; size: few; DNA: TGTGCCAGCAGCTTATATCCACACGAAGGAGTGAGCAATCAGCCCCAGCATTTT; CDR3: CASSLYPHEGVSNQPQHF
D: NA; J: TRBJ1-2; V: TRBV10-3; size: NA; DNA: TGTGCCATCAGTACGACAGGATATGGCTACACCTTC; CDR3: CAISTTGYGYTF
D: NA; J: TRBJ1-5; V: TRBV12-3/TRBV12-4; size: many; DNA: TGTGCCAGCAGCCCAGGGGATTATCAGCCCCAGCATTTT; CDR3: CASSPGDYQPQHF
D: TRBD2; J: TRBJ2-5; V: TRBV7-2; size: many; DNA: TGTGCCAGCAGCTCACCCGGGCGGGAGTCGGAGACCCAGTACTTC; CDR3: CASSSPGRESETQYF
D: NA; J: TRBJ2-2; V: TRBV2; size: many; DNA: TGTGCCAGCAGTGTTAGGTACACCGGGGAGCTGTTTTTT; CDR3: CASSVRYTGELFF
D: TRBD1; J: TRBJ1-2; V: TRBV5-6; size: NA; DNA: TGTGCCAGCAGCCCAAGACCCTGGGACAGATATGGCTACACCTTC; CDR3: CASSPRPWDRYGYTF
D: TRBD1; J: TRBJ2-7; V: TRBV7-2; size: few; DNA: TGTGCCAGCAGCTACCGGGGACAGGGGGAGCAGTACTTC; CDR3: CASSYRGQGEQYF
D: TRBD1; J: TRBJ1-1; V: TRBV7-8; size: many; DNA: TGTGCCAGCAGCTTCGCTGGACAGGGGGGCACTGAAGCTTTCTTT; CDR3: CASSFAGQGGTEAFF